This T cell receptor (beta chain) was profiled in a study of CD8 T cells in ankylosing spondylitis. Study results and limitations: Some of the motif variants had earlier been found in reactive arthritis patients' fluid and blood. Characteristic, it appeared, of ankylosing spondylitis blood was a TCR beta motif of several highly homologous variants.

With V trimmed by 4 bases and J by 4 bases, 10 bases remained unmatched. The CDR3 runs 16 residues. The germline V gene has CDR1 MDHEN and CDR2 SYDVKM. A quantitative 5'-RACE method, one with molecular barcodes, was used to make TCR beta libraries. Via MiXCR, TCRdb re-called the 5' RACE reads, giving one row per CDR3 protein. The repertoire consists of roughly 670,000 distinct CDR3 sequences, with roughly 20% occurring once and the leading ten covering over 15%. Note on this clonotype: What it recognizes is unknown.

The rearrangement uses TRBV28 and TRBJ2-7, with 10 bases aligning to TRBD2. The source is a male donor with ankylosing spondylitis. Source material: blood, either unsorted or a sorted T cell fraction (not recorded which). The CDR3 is CASSSGTGLAAYEQYF. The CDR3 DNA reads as TGTGCCAGCAGTTCAGGAACCGGACTAGCGGCTTACGAGCAGTACTTC.